This TCR beta chain was identified in a study of shared clonotypes between healthy human individuals. Points on this clone: Its target is not known.

CDR1 and CDR2 (germline): SGHTS, YDEGEE. V lost 2 bases, J lost 6 bases, and 10 bases lay in between. The CDR3 sequence is 13 residues long. Assay used: immunoSEQ multiplex PCR; TCRdb lists only in-frame clones, some missing. The sample holds about 1 million clones, approximately 70% seen once. Study outcomes and limitations: Among donors, the sharing of clonotypes was expected to be influenced by sequencing depth.

Naive CD45RA+ and memory CD45RA-negative subsets were split from CD4+ cells. The chain recombines TRBV5-8 with TRBJ2-3; D is perhaps TRBD2 (5 bases). The sequenced sample was memory CD4+ T cells sorted from blood. Subset in this sample: CD45RA-negative fraction. This receptor was identified in a man younger than 30 in good health. CDR3 sequence: CASSFGVPDTQYF. The DNA for the CDR3 is TGTGCCAGCAGCTTCGGGGTCCCGGATACGCAGTATTTT.